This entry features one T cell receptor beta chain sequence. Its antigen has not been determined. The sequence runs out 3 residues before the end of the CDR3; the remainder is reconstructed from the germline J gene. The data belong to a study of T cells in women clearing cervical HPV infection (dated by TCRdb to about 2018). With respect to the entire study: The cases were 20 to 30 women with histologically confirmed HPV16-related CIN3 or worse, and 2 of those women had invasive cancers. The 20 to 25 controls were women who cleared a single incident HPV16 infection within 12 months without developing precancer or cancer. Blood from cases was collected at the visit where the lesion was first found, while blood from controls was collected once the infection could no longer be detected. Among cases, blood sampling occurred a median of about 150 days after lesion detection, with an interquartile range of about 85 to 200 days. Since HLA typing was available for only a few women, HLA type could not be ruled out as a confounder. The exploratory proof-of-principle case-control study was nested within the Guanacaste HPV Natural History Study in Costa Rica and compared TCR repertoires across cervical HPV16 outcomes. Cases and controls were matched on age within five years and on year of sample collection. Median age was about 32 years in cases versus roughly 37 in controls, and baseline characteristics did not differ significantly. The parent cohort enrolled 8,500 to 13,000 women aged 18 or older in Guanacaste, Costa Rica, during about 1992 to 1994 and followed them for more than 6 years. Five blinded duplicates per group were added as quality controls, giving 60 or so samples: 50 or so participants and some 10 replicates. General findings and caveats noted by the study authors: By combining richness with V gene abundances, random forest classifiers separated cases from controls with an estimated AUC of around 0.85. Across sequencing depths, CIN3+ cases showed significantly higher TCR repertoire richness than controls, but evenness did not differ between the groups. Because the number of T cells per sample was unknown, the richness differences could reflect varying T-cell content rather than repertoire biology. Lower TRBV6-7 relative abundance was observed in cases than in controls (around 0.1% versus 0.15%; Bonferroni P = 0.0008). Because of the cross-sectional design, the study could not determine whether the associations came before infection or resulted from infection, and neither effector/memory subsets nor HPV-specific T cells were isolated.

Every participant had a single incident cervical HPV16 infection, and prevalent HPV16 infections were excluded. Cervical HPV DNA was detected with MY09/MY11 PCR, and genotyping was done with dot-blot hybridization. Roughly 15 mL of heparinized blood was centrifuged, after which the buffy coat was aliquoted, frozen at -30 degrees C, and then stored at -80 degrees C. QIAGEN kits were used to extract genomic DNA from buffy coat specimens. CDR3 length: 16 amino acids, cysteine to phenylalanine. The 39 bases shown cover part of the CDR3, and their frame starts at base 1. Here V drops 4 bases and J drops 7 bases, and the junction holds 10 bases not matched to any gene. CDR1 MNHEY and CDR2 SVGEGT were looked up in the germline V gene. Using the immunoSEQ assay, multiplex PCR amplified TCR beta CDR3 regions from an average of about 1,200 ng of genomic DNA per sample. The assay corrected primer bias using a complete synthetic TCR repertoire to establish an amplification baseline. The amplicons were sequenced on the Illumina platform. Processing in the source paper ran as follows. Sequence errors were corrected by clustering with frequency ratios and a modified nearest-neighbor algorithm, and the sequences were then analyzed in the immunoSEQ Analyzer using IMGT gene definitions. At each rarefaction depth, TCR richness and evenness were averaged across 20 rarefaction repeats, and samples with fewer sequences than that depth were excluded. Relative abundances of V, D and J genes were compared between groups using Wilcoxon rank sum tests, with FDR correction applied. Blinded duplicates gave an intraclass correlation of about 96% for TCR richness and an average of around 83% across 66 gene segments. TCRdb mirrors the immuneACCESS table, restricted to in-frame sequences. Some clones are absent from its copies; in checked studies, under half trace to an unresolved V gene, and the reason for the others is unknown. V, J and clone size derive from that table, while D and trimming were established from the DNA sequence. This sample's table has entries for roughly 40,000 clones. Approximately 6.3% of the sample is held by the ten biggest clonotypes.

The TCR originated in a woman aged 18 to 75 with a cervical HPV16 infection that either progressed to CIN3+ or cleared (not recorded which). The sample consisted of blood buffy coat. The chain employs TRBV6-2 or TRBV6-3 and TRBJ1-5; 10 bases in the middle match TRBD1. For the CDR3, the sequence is CASSLGQGLLDQPQHF. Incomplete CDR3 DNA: TGTGCCAGCAGTTTGGGACAGGGGCTGCTGGACCAGCCC.